The 20 T cell receptor beta chains presented below share a single source sample, sequenced in a study of blood T cell repertoires in COVID-19. Data came from immunoSEQ multiplex PCR; TCRdb stores just in-frame clones and leaves some out. Of approximately 35,000 clones in the sample, around 87% were seen once. The sample taken for sequencing was peripheral blood. These receptors were obtained from a human donor in a cohort sampled during active COVID-19.

The gene calls are TRBV5-1 and TRBJ2-1, with D perhaps TRBD2 (5 bases). V lost 4 bases, J lost 2 bases, and 19 bases lay in between. Per the germline V gene, CDR1 is SGHRS and CDR2 is YFSETQ. This CDR3 has 17 amino acids. Here the CDR3 reads CASSHTQRPDPYNEQFF. The CDR3 nucleotides are TGCGCCAGCAGCCATACCCAGCGGCCCGACCCCTACAATGAGCAGTTCTTC.

This clone was found once. The chain recombines TRBV9 with TRBJ1-2; 8 nucleotides line up with TRBD1. V was clipped by 5 bases and J by 0 bases; unmatched bases: 6. The CDR3 runs 15 residues. The germline V gene encodes CDR1 SGDLS and CDR2 YYNGEE. CDR3 sequence reads: CASRNRDRPNYGYTF. The CDR3 DNA reads TGTGCCAGCAGAAACCGGGACAGGCCTAACTATGGCTACACCTTC. Combining the CDR3 with reference TRBV9 and TRBJ1-2 gives the whole variable domain DSGVTQTPKHLITATGQRVTLRCSPRSGDLSVYWYQQSLDQGLQFLIQYYNGEERAKGNILERFSAQQFPDLHSELNLSSLELGDSALYFCASRNRDRPNYGYTFGSGTRLTVV.

This clone was seen a single time. The chain couples TRBV3-1 (or the pseudogene TRBV3-2) to TRBJ1-3, with 8 bases matching TRBD1. CDR3 length: 15 residues. Unmatched junction bases numbered 5, after V lost 6 bases and J lost 1 base. The germline V gene encodes CDR1 LGHDT and CDR2 YNNKEL (reference sequence). The CDR3 DNA sequence: TGTGCCAGCAGTTACGGACAGGGATCTGGAAACACCATATATTTT. Translating gives CASSYGQGSGNTIYF.

The chain links TRBV5-1 to TRBJ1-1; 9 bases align to TRBD1. This CDR3 is 16 amino acids long. Germline trimming cut 6 bases from V and 3 bases from J; bases unmatched to any gene: 12. CDR1 is SGHRS, CDR2 YFSETQ, per germline. The CDR3 DNA reads as TGCGCCAGCACCGGACAGGGGTTATTATGGGACACTGAAGCTTTCTTT. Translating it yields CASTGQGLLWDTEAFF.

The chain uses TRBV7-2 and TRBJ2-5; TRBD2 agrees at 7 bases. The CDR3 length is 17 residues. Trimming at V came to 5 bases and at J to 0 bases, leaving 12 bases not matched to a gene. Germline-derived CDR1 and CDR2 are SGHTA and FQGNSA. The CDR3 protein is CASSLAGSGGYQETQYF. CDR3 sequence (DNA): TGTGCCAGCAGCCTGGCCGGGTCCGGGGGGTACCAAGAGACCCAGTACTTC.

The V gene is TRBV24-1, the J gene TRBJ2-2; D unresolved. The V and J ends lost 0 bases and 0 bases respectively, with 7 bases between them. Germline V gene lookup returns CDR1 KGHDR and CDR2 SFDVKD. The CDR3 loop spans 16 amino acids. CDR3 loop: CATSDLNRANTGELFF. In DNA, the CDR3 is TGTGCCACCAGTGATTTGAACAGAGCGAACACCGGGGAGCTGTTTTTT.

The gene calls are TRBV7-9 and TRBJ1-4, with D perhaps matching TRBD1 (5 bases). The germline V and J ends were trimmed by 1 base and 0 bases, with 6 bases remaining between them. The V gene's germline CDR1 is SEHNR and CDR2 FQNEAQ (reference sequence). This CDR3 is 15 amino acids long. The CDR3 nucleotides read TGTGCCAGCAGCTTAGGGGGCTCAACTAATGAAAAACTGTTTTTT. Its protein product is CASSLGGSTNEKLFF.

The chain joins TRBV4-3 to TRBJ2-4, with 7 positions matching TRBD1. Germline trimming cut 0 bases from V and 10 bases from J; bases unmatched to any gene: 3. The germline V gene encodes CDR1 LGHNA and CDR2 YSLEER. This CDR3 comprises 13 residues. CDR3 coding DNA: TGCGCCAGCAGCCAAGAGGGGACAGAGATTCAGTACTTC. It is translated as CASSQEGTEIQYF.

This rearrangement joins TRBV11-2 to TRBJ2-7, with D tentatively TRBD1 (6 bases). Germline CDR1 SGHAT, CDR2 FQNNGV. The germline V and J ends were trimmed by 5 bases and 3 bases, with 17 bases remaining between them. CDR3 length equals 15 residues. In DNA, the CDR3 is TGTGCCAGCAGCCTCCGTGAGACAGGTCTCTACGAGCAGTACTTC. Its protein is CASSLRETGLYEQYF.

The table lists this clone with a count of one. The chain links TRBV5-6 to TRBJ1-6, with D possibly TRBD1 on 5 matching bases. The V gene lost 1 base and the J gene lost 7 bases, with 15 bases spanning the gap. The length of the CDR3 is 16 residues. The V gene's germline CDR1 is SGHDT and CDR2 YYEEEE. The CDR3 protein is CASSLLREGTNSPLHF. In DNA form, the CDR3 reads TGTGCCAGCAGCTTGTTAAGGGAGGGGACGAATTCACCCCTCCACTTT.

The rearrangement uses TRBV5-8 and TRBJ2-4; 9 positions agree with TRBD2. Germline V gene data show CDR1 as SGHTS and CDR2 as YDEGEE. The V gene end was trimmed by 5 bases and the J gene end by 9 bases; junction bases not matched to a gene: 9. The CDR3 has 14 amino acids. The CDR3 here is CASRTRLAVGIQYF. As DNA, the CDR3 is TGTGCCAGCAGGACCCGACTAGCGGTGGGCATTCAGTACTTC.

This chain joins TRBV4-3 and TRBJ2-1; 10 bases match TRBD2. The V and J ends lost 3 bases and 5 bases, in that order; junction bases with no gene match: 7. This CDR3 spans 16 amino acids. CDR1 is LGHNA and CDR2 is YSLEER in the germline V gene. Here the CDR3 reads CASSQELAGHHNEQFF. DNA of the CDR3: TGCGCCAGCAGCCAGGAACTAGCGGGGCATCACAATGAGCAGTTCTTC.

The chain employs TRBV18 and TRBJ1-1, with unresolved D. Germline V gene sequence: CDR1 KGHSH, CDR2 LQKENI. CDR3 size: 14 residues. Deletions cut 0 bases from V and 4 bases from J, with 9 bases between. In nucleotides, the CDR3 is TGTGCCAGCTCACCACCGCATGGGCCCACTGAAGCTTTCTTT. This gives the protein CASSPPHGPTEAFF.

The rearrangement links TRBV5-1 to TRBJ1-6; a weak D match, TRBD1 (5 bases). The CDR3 runs to 14 residues. Trimming took off 3 bases at V and 10 bases at J, with 14 bases between the two ends. Per the germline V gene, CDR1 is SGHRS and CDR2 is YFSETQ. The CDR3 here is CASSSDNSPSPLHF. The CDR3 nucleotides read TGCGCCAGCAGCTCGGACAATTCCCCCTCACCCCTCCACTTT.

The chain recombines TRBV27 with TRBJ1-2, with no clear D. Looked up from germline, CDR1 is MNHEY and CDR2 is SMNVEV (reference sequence). V lost 2 bases and J 2 bases, leaving 6 bases between the germline ends. The CDR3 has 13 amino acids. The chain's CDR3 is CASSLQLNYGYTF. CDR3 coding DNA: TGTGCCAGCAGTTTACAACTGAACTATGGCTACACCTTC.

The rearrangement joins TRBV19 to TRBJ1-2; the D is unclear. The CDR3 covers 15 residues. V shed 3 bases and J shed 3 bases, with 14 bases lying between them. From germline, CDR1 is LNHDA and CDR2 SQIVND (reference sequence). The CDR3 reads CASSMNGRRDYGYTF. CDR3 nucleotide sequence: TGTGCCAGTAGTATGAATGGGCGACGAGACTATGGCTACACCTTC.

V and J are TRBV6-1 and TRBJ2-3, with D hard to call. Per the germline V gene, CDR1 is MNHNS and CDR2 is SASEGT. This CDR3 has 15 residues. Trimming took off 3 bases at V and 0 bases at J, with 10 bases between the two ends. The CDR3 region has the DNA TGTGCCAGCAGTGAGAACACCGCTAGCACAGATACGCAGTATTTT. It codes for CASSENTASTDTQYF.

The rearrangement joins TRBV18 to TRBJ2-6, with 7 bases aligning to TRBD2. The trim removed 8 bases at V and 4 bases at J, leaving 8 bases unmatched. The CDR3 has 15 residues. Germline assignment: CDR1 KGHSH and CDR2 LQKENI. The CDR3 DNA reads TGTGCCAGCCTTTCGAGCGGGACCGGGGCCAACGTCCTGACTTTC. Protein sequence: CASLSSGTGANVLTF. Filled out from reference TRBV18 and TRBJ2-6, the complete variable domain reads NAGVMQNPRHLVRRRGQEARLRCSPMKGHSHVYWYRQLPEEGLKFMVYLQKENIIDESGMPKERFSAEFPKEGPSILRIQQVVRGDSAAYFCASLSSGTGANVLTFGAGSRLTVL.

V gene TRBV24-1 combines with J gene TRBJ1-5, with 8 bases lining up with TRBD1. V trimming: 4 bases; J trimming: 6 bases; junction bases outside the gene matches: 7. The length of the CDR3 is 15 residues. The germline gives CDR1 KGHDR, CDR2 SFDVKD. CDR3 loop: CATSDPNRGGQPQHF. CDR3 sequence (DNA): TGTGCCACCAGTGACCCCAACAGGGGGGGTCAGCCCCAGCATTTT.

The gene calls are TRBV5-6 and TRBJ1-2; possibly TRBD1 for D (6 bases). The CDR3 is 15 amino acids. Germline V gene lookup returns CDR1 SGHDT and CDR2 YYEEEE. V was pared by 1 base and J by 0 bases, with 10 bases between. CDR3 nucleotides: TGTGCCAGCAGCTTGAGGGGGATATCTAACTATGGCTACACCTTC. Translation gives CASSLRGISNYGYTF.